Listed here are 18 T cell receptor beta chains from one sample, sequenced in a study of PD-1 blockade in classical Hodgkin lymphoma. Repertoires were generated with immunoSEQ multiplex PCR, while TCRdb's copy carries only in-frame clones and drops some. This repertoire shows about 25,000 clones, 65% to 80% found once; its top ten account for about 27%. Time point meaning: cycle 4 day 1 (C4D1), after about 6 weeks of nivolumab. Each of the patients experienced relapse following autologous stem cell transplantation, and their brentuximab vedotin exposure differed. The starting material was peripheral blood mononuclear cells (PBMCs), obtained before the fourth cycle of nivolumab. The receptors derive from a human donor with classical Hodgkin lymphoma.

CDR3 nucleotide sequence: TGTGCCATCAGTGTGGAGGGGCCTCCCACAGATACGCAGTATTTT. It encodes CAISVEGPPTDTQYF. This chain joins TRBV10-3 and TRBJ2-3; a weak D match, TRBD2 (6 bases). CDR1 is ENHRY, CDR2 SYGVKD, per germline. This CDR3 has 15 residues. The V end lost 4 bases, the J end lost 2 bases, and 13 bases lay between the germline ends.

Only a few counts were recorded for this clone. V is TRBV29-1 and J is TRBJ1-1; 7 bases are shared with TRBD1. The CDR3 is 13 residues long. V was pared by 4 bases and J by 0 bases, with 2 bases of the junction left unmatched. CDR1 and CDR2 (germline): SQVTM, ANQGSEA. CDR3 region: CSVVDRMNTEAFF. For the CDR3, the DNA is TGCAGCGTTGTGGACAGGATGAACACTGAAGCTTTCTTT.

The chain has TRBV6-5 and TRBJ1-1; D might be TRBD1 (5 bases). The CDR3 runs to 11 residues. Germline CDR1 MNHEY, CDR2 SVGAGI. The ends were cut back, 6 bases at V and 10 bases at J, with 12 bases in the middle. The CDR3 sequence is CASRLGHRAFF. For the CDR3, the DNA is TGTGCCAGCAGATTAGGACATAGAGCTTTCTTT.

The J gene is TRBJ2-5, the V gene TRBV5-1; D perhaps matches TRBD2 (7 bases). V shed 2 bases and J shed 3 bases, with 23 bases lying between them. Germline-derived CDR1 and CDR2 are SGHRS and YFSETQ. This CDR3 is 18 amino acids long. The CDR3 is CASSFPPGAGARKETQYF. The CDR3 DNA sequence: TGCGCCAGCAGCTTCCCCCCGGGGGCGGGGGCCAGGAAAGAGACCCAGTACTTC. Full variable domain (rest looked up from reference TRBV5-1 and TRBJ2-5): KAGVTQTPRYLIKTRGQQVTLSCSPISGHRSVSWYQQTPGQGLQFLFEYFSETQRNKGNFPGRFSGRQFSNSRSEMNVSTLELGDSALYLCASSFPPGAGARKETQYFGPGTRLLVL.

Comment on this clone: This CDR3 is also generated by other DNA sequences in the sample. The V gene is TRBV19, the J gene TRBJ1-2; TRBD1 matches 12 bases. This CDR3 spans 15 amino acids. The V segment lost 5 bases and the J segment 4 bases; nucleotides outside the gene matches: 5. From germline, CDR1 is LNHDA and CDR2 SQIVND (reference sequence). The CDR3 here is CASSAGTGGSYGYTF. The CDR3 bases are TGTGCCAGTAGTGCCGGGACAGGGGGCAGCTATGGCTACACCTTC.

This sequence joins TRBV11-3 and TRBJ2-1; 8 nucleotides match TRBD1. Germline-derived CDR1 and CDR2 are SGHNT and YENEEA. J lost 9 bases, V lost 5 bases, and 15 bases had no gene match. CDR3 length equals 16 residues. CDR3 DNA: TGTGCCAGCAGCGCCGACAGGGGAGCGCCTTTAGGTGAGCAGTTCTTC. Protein product: CASSADRGAPLGEQFF.

The V gene is TRBV28, the J gene TRBJ1-6; 7 nucleotides agree with TRBD1. The V gene end was trimmed by 5 bases and the J gene end by 9 bases; junction bases not matched to a gene: 7. Germline assignment: CDR1 MDHEN and CDR2 SYDVKM. The length of the CDR3 is 14 residues. The chain's CDR3 is CASSPDRVASPLHF. The CDR3 DNA is TGTGCCAGCAGTCCAGACAGGGTTGCTTCACCCCTCCACTTT.

This clone has just one count. The DNA of the CDR3 is TGTGCCAGCAGTTACCAGGGTGGAGAAAAACTGTTTTTT. Its protein is CASSYQGGEKLFF. This chain links TRBV6-5 with TRBJ1-4; D might be TRBD1 (5 bases). The germline gives CDR1 MNHEY, CDR2 SVGAGI. The length of the CDR3 is 13 residues. V was pared by 2 bases and J by 8 bases, with 9 bases between.

V gene TRBV5-4 combines with J gene TRBJ2-3; D is unclear. The CDR3 sequence is 14 residues long. Trimming took 0 bases from V and 5 from J, leaving 10 bases between them. The germline V gene encodes CDR1 SGHNT and CDR2 YYREEE (reference sequence). The CDR3 protein is CASSLETVEDTQYF. In nucleotides, the CDR3 is TGTGCCAGCAGCTTGGAGACTGTTGAAGATACGCAGTATTTT. The full variable domain, completed using reference TRBV5-4 and TRBJ2-3, is ETGVTQSPTHLIKTRGQQVTLRCSSQSGHNTVSWYQQALGQGPQFIFQYYREEENGRGNFPPRFSGLQFPNYSSELNVNALELDDSALYLCASSLETVEDTQYFGPGTRLTVL.

This clone has only one observation. V usage is TRBV5-8 and J usage is TRBJ2-3; no firm D call. Germline loops: CDR1 SGHTS, CDR2 YDEGEE. The ends were cut back, 0 bases at V and 3 bases at J, with 14 bases in the middle. The CDR3 runs 16 residues. The CDR3 region has the DNA TGTGCCAGCAGCTTGGCCGCCGGATACGGGACAGATACGCAGTATTTT. Residues: CASSLAAGYGTDTQYF.

Worth noting for this clone: An end of the junction does not agree with germline; a read error may underlie this. This chain uses TRBV7-9 with TRBJ1-3; TRBD1 is a possible D gene (5 bases). The CDR3 is made up of 11 amino acids. Germline CDR1 SEHNR, CDR2 FQNEAQ (reference sequence). In nucleotides, the CDR3 is TGTGCCAGCGGGGGTGGAGACACCATATATTTT. Residues: CASGGGDTIYF.

The rearrangement joins TRBV2 to TRBJ1-4; TRBD1 agrees at 7 bases. V shed 6 bases and J 5 bases; nucleotides not matched to a gene: 6. This CDR3 has 14 residues. In germline, CDR1 is SNHLY, CDR2 FYNNEI. The CDR3 spells CASRTGTANEKLFF. CDR3 in DNA: TGTGCCAGCAGGACCGGGACAGCGAATGAAAAACTGTTTTTT.

Concerning this clone itself: The junction departs from germline at one end; a sequencing error may be responsible. This chain links TRBV18 with TRBJ2-5; TRBD2 might be the D (6 bases). Germline CDR1 KGHSH, CDR2 LQKENI. This CDR3 has 16 residues. Here the CDR3 DNA reads TGTGCCAGCTCACCGGGACTGCTCGCAGCCCAAGAGGCCCAGTACTTC. Its protein is CASSPGLLAAQEAQYF.

The chain uses TRBV4-1 and TRBJ1-5; D is unresolved. The CDR3 consists of 13 residues. CDR1 is MGHRA, CDR2 YSYEKL, per germline. V gave up 4 bases and J gave up 6 bases, with 10 bases separating them. The CDR3 protein is CASSRSGGQPQHF. Written as DNA, the CDR3 is TGCGCCAGCAGCCGATCGGGAGGTCAGCCCCAGCATTTT.

This chain uses TRBV9 with TRBJ1-2; the D gene is possibly TRBD1 (5 bases). V was shortened by 3 bases and J by 4 bases, with 13 bases between the two germline ends. This CDR3 has 14 residues. Per the germline V gene, CDR1 is SGDLS and CDR2 is YYNGEE. CDR3 nucleotides: TGTGCCAGCAGCGAGGGGACGGGGGGCTATGGCTACACCTTC. Its protein product is CASSEGTGGYGYTF.

The CDR3 sequence is CASSFGPGPQETQYF. The CDR3 bases are TGCGCCAGCAGTTTTGGACCCGGGCCCCAAGAGACCCAGTACTTC. J is TRBJ2-5 and V is TRBV5-1; D unclear. Germline V CDR1 and CDR2: SGHRS, YFSETQ. This CDR3 has 15 residues. Trimming took off 5 bases at V and 1 base at J, with 15 bases between the two ends.

The chain is built from TRBV28 and TRBJ1-5, with D tentatively TRBD1 (6 bases). The CDR3 length is 16 residues. V lost 5 bases and J 2 bases, leaving 16 bases between the germline ends. In germline, CDR1 is MDHEN, CDR2 SYDVKM. CDR3 sequence (DNA): TGTGCCAGCAGTCCCCGCGGGCAGGGGCGCAATCAGCCCCAGCATTTT. Protein sequence: CASSPRGQGRNQPQHF.

For this clone: The sample contains more than one DNA sequence encoding this CDR3. The chain couples TRBV2 to TRBJ2-7; maybe TRBD1 (7 bases). The germline V gene encodes CDR1 SNHLY and CDR2 FYNNEI. This CDR3 is 13 amino acids long. V lost 4 bases, J lost 4 bases, and 11 bases lay in between. The CDR3 DNA reads TGTGCCAGCAGTGGACAGGGACTTTACGAGCAGTACTTC. This gives the protein CASSGQGLYEQYF. Supplemented by reference TRBV2 and TRBJ2-7, the full variable domain reads EPEVTQTPSHQVTQMGQEVILRCVPISNHLYFYWYRQILGQKVEFLVSFYNNEISEKSEIFDDQFSVERPDGSNFTLKIRSTKLEDSAMYFCASSGQGLYEQYFGPGTRLTVT.